The T cell receptor (beta chain) under discussion was sequenced for a study of T cell responses to AZD1222 COVID-19 vaccine. For the study at large: Some second doses came at about 4 weeks and others at about 12 weeks; these were pooled.

As to this clone: No antigen is known for it.

Profiling relied on immunoSEQ multiplex PCR, and the TCRdb table lists in-frame clones only, not all of them. The sample records about 120,000 clones, around 92% being singletons. Study-wide points: The number of AZD1222 recipients seropositive at baseline was only 5 to 7. Dominant CD4 TCR responses targeted spike regions 160-218 and 743-854.

Material: peripheral blood, obtained on day 0 of AZD1222 vaccination. The sequence was obtained from an adult in good health.

This CDR3 reads CASSLAAGAEAFF. CDR3 coding DNA: TGTGCCAGCAGCTTGGCCGCCGGCGCTGAAGCTTTCTTT. The V call is TRBV7-9, the J call TRBJ1-1; no clear D. The CDR3 consists of 13 residues. Trimming removed 3 bases at V and 6 bases at J, with 11 bases between. Germline assignment: CDR1 SEHNR and CDR2 FQNEAQ (reference sequence).